This T cell receptor beta chain is from a study of neurological immune-mediated disorders. Points from the study as a whole: The expanded clones of different subjects shared no CDR3 amino acid sequences (suggesting private repertoires in all groups).

Synthesis of cDNA was carried out by template-switch 5'RACE. The reaction used 10-nucleotide random UMIs. TCRdb re-called the 5' RACE reads with MiXCR, one entry per CDR3 protein. The repertoire includes tens of thousands of distinct CDR3 sequences, roughly 18% of them detected once, and 15% sits in the top ten. There are many counts of this clonotype. Its antigen is unidentified. The sample consisted of PBMCs. This sequence originates from a woman in her thirties or forties in good health.

CDR3 sequence reads: CSATGGRETQYF. In DNA form, the CDR3 reads TGCAGTGCCACGGGGGGCCGTGAGACCCAGTACTTC. This sequence joins TRBV20-1 and TRBJ2-5; tentative D call: TRBD2 (7 bases). Trimming left V 6 bases short and J 5 bases short, with 13 bases between. The CDR3 consists of 12 residues. Germline V gene lookup returns CDR1 DFQATT and CDR2 SNEGSKA (reference sequence).